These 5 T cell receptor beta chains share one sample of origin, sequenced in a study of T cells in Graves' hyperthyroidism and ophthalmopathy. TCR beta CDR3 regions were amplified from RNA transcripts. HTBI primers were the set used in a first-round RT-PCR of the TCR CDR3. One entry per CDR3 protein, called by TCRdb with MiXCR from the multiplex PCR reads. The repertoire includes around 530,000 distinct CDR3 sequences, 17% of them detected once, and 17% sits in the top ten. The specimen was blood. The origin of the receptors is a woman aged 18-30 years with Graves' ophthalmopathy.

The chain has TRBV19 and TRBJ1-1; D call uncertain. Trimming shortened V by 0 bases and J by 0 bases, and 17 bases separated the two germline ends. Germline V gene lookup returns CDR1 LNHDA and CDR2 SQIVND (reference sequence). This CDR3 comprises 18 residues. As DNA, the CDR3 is TGTGCCAGTAGTATAGAGGCCTGGGGTGGAGGTATGAACACTGAAGCTTTCTTT. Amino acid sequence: CASSIEAWGGGMNTEAFF. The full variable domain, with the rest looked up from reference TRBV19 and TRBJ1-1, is DGGITQSPKYLFRKEGQNVTLSCEQNLNHDAMYWYRQDPGQGLRLIYYSQIVNDFQKGDIAEGYSVSREKKESFPLTVTSAQKNPTAFYLCASSIEAWGGGMNTEAFFGQGTRLTVV.

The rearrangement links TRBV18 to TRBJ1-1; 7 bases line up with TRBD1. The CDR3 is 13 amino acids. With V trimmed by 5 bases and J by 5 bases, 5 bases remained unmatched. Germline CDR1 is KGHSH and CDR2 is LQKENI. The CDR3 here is CASSTYRGTEAFF. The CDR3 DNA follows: TGTGCCAGCTCAACTTACAGGGGTACTGAAGCTTTCTTT.

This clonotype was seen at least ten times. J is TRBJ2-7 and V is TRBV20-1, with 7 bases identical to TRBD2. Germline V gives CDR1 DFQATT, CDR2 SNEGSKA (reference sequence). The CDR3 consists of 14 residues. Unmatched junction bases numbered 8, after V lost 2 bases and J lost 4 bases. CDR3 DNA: TGCAGTGCTAGACCGGGACGGGGGGTTTACGAGCAGTACTTC. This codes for CSARPGRGVYEQYF.

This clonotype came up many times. The CDR3 nucleotides read TGTGCCAGCACCGTACAGGGAGCAGCTTTCTTT. Translating it yields CASTVQGAAFF. This rearrangement joins TRBV12-3 or TRBV12-4 to TRBJ1-1, with D maybe TRBD1 (6 bases). This CDR3 is built from 11 residues. The ends were cut back, 7 bases at V and 10 bases at J, with 13 bases in the middle.

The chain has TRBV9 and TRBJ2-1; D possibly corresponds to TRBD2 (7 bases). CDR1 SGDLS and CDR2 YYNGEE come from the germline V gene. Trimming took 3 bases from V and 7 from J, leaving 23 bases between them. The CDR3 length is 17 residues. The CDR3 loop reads CASSDPLGRGQRNEQFF. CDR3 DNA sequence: TGTGCCAGCAGCGACCCTCTTGGGCGGGGGCAGCGGAATGAGCAGTTCTTC.